The 13 T cell receptor beta chains presented below share a single source sample, sequenced in a study of shared T cell receptors in the human thymus. The table came from immunoSEQ multiplex PCR; TCRdb's copy has only in-frame clones and leaves some out. This sample has tens of thousands of clones; around 96% occur once, and the top ten carry 0.033%. Sequenced: thymocytes. Receptors were obtained from a human donor.

The genes are TRBV14 and TRBJ2-7; D uncertain. This CDR3 contains 14 residues. Germline lookup yields CDR1 SGHDN and CDR2 FVKESK. V lost 4 bases and J 5 bases, leaving 15 bases between the germline ends. DNA for the CDR3: TGTGCCAGCAGCCGGCCGAGCTCAAACCACGAGCAGTACTTC. This encodes CASSRPSSNHEQYF.

The genes are TRBV5-1 and TRBJ2-1, with TRBD2 matching 13 bases. CDR3 length: 17 residues. V dropped 0 bases and J dropped 6; count of bases not matched to a gene: 6. The V gene's germline CDR1 is SGHRS and CDR2 YFSETQ. The DNA of the CDR3 is TGCGCCAGCAGCTTGGTACTTAGGACTAGCGGGGGCAATGAGCAGTTCTTC. The encoded protein is CASSLVLRTSGGNEQFF.

V is TRBV4-2 and J is TRBJ2-7; 8 nucleotides line up with TRBD2. Germline V gives CDR1 LGHNA, CDR2 YNFKEQ. The CDR3 spans 19 residues. V lost 4 bases to trimming and J lost 7 bases; unmatched junction nucleotides: 24. CDR3 sequence reads: CASSRVPPQGSGGLGEQYF. Here the CDR3 DNA reads TGTGCCAGCAGCCGGGTACCCCCCCAGGGGAGCGGGGGCCTTGGAGAGCAGTACTTC.

The CDR3 spells CASSYGEWGEQYF. DNA for the CDR3: TGTGCCAGCAGTTACGGGGAGTGGGGCGAGCAGTACTTC. The chain has TRBV6-5 and TRBJ2-7; a weak D match, TRBD2 (5 bases). The CDR3 runs 13 residues. With 2 bases removed from V and 6 bases from J, the gap between germline ends came to 11 bases. CDR1 MNHEY and CDR2 SVGAGI come from the germline V gene.

The chain combines TRBV9 with TRBJ2-2; 12 nucleotides match TRBD2. The CDR3 runs to 16 residues. V was pared by 3 bases and J by 4 bases, with 4 bases of the junction left unmatched. From germline, CDR1 is SGDLS and CDR2 YYNGEE. CDR3 residues: CASSAPSGGVTGELFF. DNA for the CDR3: TGTGCCAGCAGCGCCCCTAGCGGGGGGGTCACCGGGGAGCTGTTTTTT.

This sequence joins TRBV20-1 and TRBJ2-1, with D unresolved. Germline V gene sequence: CDR1 DFQATT, CDR2 SNEGSKA (reference sequence). Trimming took off 6 bases at V and 9 bases at J, with 9 bases between the two ends. The CDR3 spans 10 residues. CDR3 nucleotide sequence: TGCAGTGCGATGCGGCGTGAGCAGTTCTTC. It yields the protein CSAMRREQFF.

The chain couples TRBV19 to TRBJ1-2, with TRBD1 matching 12 bases. The CDR3 covers 15 residues. V gave up 5 bases and J gave up 5 bases; unmatched junction bases: 6. Germline V CDR1 and CDR2: LNHDA, SQIVND (reference sequence). This CDR3 reads CASSAGTGGTYGYTF. CDR3 bases: TGTGCCAGTAGTGCCGGGACAGGGGGCACGTATGGCTACACCTTC.

The gene calls are TRBV4-1 and TRBJ2-2; 9 nucleotides agree with TRBD1. V trimming: 4 bases; J trimming: 7 bases; junction bases outside the gene matches: 13. Germline V gene lookup returns CDR1 MGHRA and CDR2 YSYEKL. This CDR3 contains 17 residues. The CDR3 region has the DNA TGCGCCAGCAGCCCAAGTCGGGGACAGGGCATTCTCGGGGAGCTGTTTTTT. Its protein product is CASSPSRGQGILGELFF.

V usage is TRBV7-9 and J usage is TRBJ1-5, with D tentatively TRBD1 (6 bases). Trimming took off 5 bases at V and 4 bases at J, with 21 bases between the two ends. The CDR3 runs 17 residues. Germline CDR1 reads SEHNR; CDR2 reads FQNEAQ (reference sequence). CDR3 protein: CASSPIRGGPGNQPQHF. CDR3 in DNA: TGTGCCAGCAGCCCCATCCGCGGGGGGCCGGGGAATCAGCCCCAGCATTTT.

This rearrangement joins TRBV7-2 to TRBJ2-7; 10 nucleotides match TRBD2. The CDR3 contains 17 residues. Germline V gives CDR1 SGHTA, CDR2 FQGNSA. V lost 0 bases and J lost 6; bases outside the gene matches: 11. CDR3 protein: CASSLAISGGAFAEQYF. The CDR3 region has the DNA TGTGCCAGCAGCTTAGCGATCAGCGGGGGGGCTTTCGCCGAGCAGTACTTC. The full variable domain, its missing parts supplied by reference TRBV7-2 and TRBJ2-7, is GAGVSQSPSNKVTEKGKDVELRCDPISGHTALYWYRQSLGQGLEFLIYFQGNSAPDKSGLPSDRFSAERTGGSVSTLTIQRTQQEDSAVYLCASSLAISGGAFAEQYFGPGTRLTVT.

V usage is TRBV29-1 and J usage is TRBJ2-3; 7 nucleotides agree with TRBD1. Germline V gives CDR1 SQVTM, CDR2 ANQGSEA. CDR3 length: 12 residues. V lost 4 bases, J lost 3 bases, and 1 base stayed unmatched. The CDR3 is CSVGGQTDTQYF. In nucleotides, the CDR3 is TGCAGCGTTGGGGGACAGACAGATACGCAGTATTTT.

The gene calls are TRBV30 and TRBJ2-7; TRBD1 matches 7 bases. Germline V gene data show CDR1 as GTSNPN and CDR2 as SVGIG (reference sequence). The junction had 3 bases not matched to a gene; V was cut back by 6 bases and J by 4 bases. The CDR3 consists of 11 residues. The CDR3 DNA reads as TGTGCCTGTAGACAGGGTTACGAGCAGTACTTC. Residues: CACRQGYEQYF.

The J gene is TRBJ1-1, the V gene TRBV4-1; D is possibly TRBD1 (6 bases). Germline V gene sequence: CDR1 MGHRA, CDR2 YSYEKL. The CDR3 runs 14 residues. Trimming shortened V by 4 bases and J by 2 bases, and 11 bases separated the two germline ends. The CDR3 sequence: CASSLRQVNTEAFF. The CDR3 region has the DNA TGCGCCAGCAGCCTACGACAGGTAAACACTGAAGCTTTCTTT.